A single sample is the source of the 25 T cell receptor beta chains below, sequenced in a study of T cells in localized non-small cell lung cancer. Generated by immunoSEQ multiplex PCR, the TCRdb table keeps only in-frame clones and is missing some. The sample has 20,000 to 25,000 clones; 87% are singletons. Sample: PBMCs, taken before any cancer treatment. Source of these receptors: a man aged 40 to 70 with stage II squamous cell lung carcinoma.

The chain combines TRBV11-3 with TRBJ2-7, with D unresolved. The CDR3 totals 13 residues. CDR1 and CDR2 from the germline V gene are SGHNT and YENEEA. Trimming shortened V by 1 base and J by 6 bases, and 10 bases separated the two germline ends. CDR3 coding DNA: TGTGCCAGCAGCTTAGTCTTAACTTCCGAGCAGTACTTC. Translated: CASSLVLTSEQYF.

This chain connects TRBV5-5 to TRBJ2-3; D gene unclear. The length of the CDR3 is 15 residues. Per the germline V gene, CDR1 is SGHKS and CDR2 is YYEKEE (reference sequence). V lost 0 bases and J 2 bases, leaving 10 bases between the germline ends. The CDR3 region has the DNA TGTGCCAGCAGCTTGGCGGTATTCCTCACAGATACGCAGTATTTT. This gives the protein CASSLAVFLTDTQYF.

This sequence joins TRBV4-2 and TRBJ2-7; 7 nucleotides align to TRBD1. V dropped 4 bases and J dropped 0; count of bases not matched to a gene: 9. CDR1 and CDR2 from the germline V gene are LGHNA and YNFKEQ. CDR3 length equals 16 residues. The CDR3 loop reads CASSLPTGESSYEQYF. The CDR3 DNA follows: TGTGCCAGCAGCCTCCCAACAGGGGAAAGCTCCTACGAGCAGTACTTC.

The chain recombines TRBV6-1 with TRBJ1-5; D is perhaps TRBD1 (6 bases). Germline-derived CDR1 and CDR2 are MNHNS and SASEGT. The CDR3 consists of 16 residues. With 2 bases removed from V and 4 bases from J, the gap between germline ends came to 15 bases. CDR3 nucleotides: TGTGCCAGCAGTGAACCCCAGGGACATTCGAATCAGCCCCAGCATTTT. This sequence encodes CASSEPQGHSNQPQHF.

V usage is TRBV18 and J usage is TRBJ2-1; D gene uncertain. Trimming left V 5 bases short and J 4 bases short, with 15 bases between. Germline V lookup: CDR1 KGHSH, CDR2 LQKENI. The CDR3 covers 15 residues. CDR3 nucleotides: TGTGCCAGCTCAACCAGCCGGGCAACGTACAATGAGCAGTTCTTC. Residues: CASSTSRATYNEQFF.

This rearrangement joins TRBV6-5 to TRBJ1-1; D ambiguous. The CDR3 extends over 13 amino acids. V shed 5 bases and J shed 1 base, with 8 bases lying between them. Germline V gene sequence: CDR1 MNHEY, CDR2 SVGAGI. The CDR3 loop reads CASSAASNTEAFF. The CDR3, as DNA: TGTGCCAGCAGTGCAGCCTCGAACACTGAAGCTTTCTTT.

This rearrangement joins TRBV7-2 to TRBJ2-7; no firm D call. This CDR3 spans 12 amino acids. Germline V gene sequence: CDR1 SGHTA, CDR2 FQGNSA. V shed 5 bases and J shed 3 bases, with 8 bases lying between them. CDR3 loop: CASSPIDYEQYF. CDR3 DNA: TGTGCCAGCAGCCCAATAGACTACGAGCAGTACTTC.

This clone was found once. The chain couples TRBV7-3 to TRBJ2-2; D is possibly TRBD2 (5 bases). The V end lost 4 bases, the J end lost 3 bases, and 21 bases lay between the germline ends. This CDR3 is built from 18 residues. Germline V CDR1 and CDR2: SGHTA, FQGTGA. The CDR3 spells CASSSNGVGRLDTGELFF. CDR3 DNA: TGTGCCAGCAGCTCCAACGGGGTTGGGCGCCTCGACACCGGGGAGCTGTTTTTT.

Details on this clone: The junction departs from germline at one end; a sequencing error may be responsible. V gene TRBV4-3 combines with J gene TRBJ2-7; no firm D call. CDR3 length: 16 residues. Germline CDR1 LGHNA, CDR2 YSLEER. CDR3 nucleotide sequence: TGCGCCAGCAGCCAAAATGGCCCACCCAATACCTACGAGCAGCACTTC. It codes for CASSQNGPPNTYEQHF.

The chain joins TRBV6-5 to TRBJ1-2; weak D call: TRBD1 (6 bases). V was cut by 6 bases and J by 6 bases, with 20 bases left in between. Germline lookup yields CDR1 MNHEY and CDR2 SVGAGI. The CDR3 runs to 15 residues. The CDR3 DNA sequence: TGTGCCAGCAGCACTGGGGGCTTCGTAAGGAATGGCTACACCTTC. Translation: CASSTGGFVRNGYTF.

This chain links TRBV19 with TRBJ2-7, with unresolved D. V shed 7 bases and J shed 0 bases, with 16 bases lying between them. The germline gives CDR1 LNHDA, CDR2 SQIVND (reference sequence). The CDR3 loop spans 15 amino acids. CDR3 region: CASKSSQAGSYEQYF. The CDR3 coding sequence is TGTGCCAGTAAGAGCTCTCAAGCCGGCTCCTACGAGCAGTACTTC.

The chain carries TRBV7-9 and TRBJ2-5; 9 nucleotides line up with TRBD1. The germline V gene has CDR1 SEHNR and CDR2 FQNEAQ (reference sequence). V lost 3 bases to trimming and J lost 5 bases; unmatched junction nucleotides: 4. This CDR3 is 14 amino acids long. This chain's CDR3 is CASSFRQGVETQYF. CDR3 sequence (DNA): TGTGCCAGCAGCTTTCGACAGGGGGTCGAGACCCAGTACTTC.

The chain employs TRBV7-6 and TRBJ2-2; TRBD1 matches 8 bases. CDR1 SGHVS and CDR2 FNYEAQ come from the germline V gene. The CDR3 totals 16 residues. The trim removed 3 bases at V and 5 bases at J, leaving 8 bases unmatched. CDR3 sequence (DNA): TGTGCCAGCAGCTTGGGAGGACAGGGTTGGACCGGGGAGCTGTTTTTT. This encodes CASSLGGQGWTGELFF.

The CDR3 nucleotides read TGTGCCAGCAGCCCTGGACTAGCGGGGGTAACAGATACGCAGTATTTT. Translation gives CASSPGLAGVTDTQYF. The chain combines TRBV13 with TRBJ2-3; 13 positions match TRBD2. Germline loops: CDR1 PRHDT, CDR2 FYEKMQ (reference sequence). The trim removed 5 bases at V and 3 bases at J, leaving 5 bases unmatched. The CDR3 has 16 amino acids. Variable domain in full (rest from reference TRBV13 and TRBJ2-3): AAGVIQSPRHLIKEKRETATLKCYPIPRHDTVYWYQQGPGQDPQFLISFYEKMQSDKGSIPDRFSAQQFSDYHSELNMSSLELGDSALYFCASSPGLAGVTDTQYFGPGTRLTVL.

This clone was seen just once. The chain employs TRBV5-6 and TRBJ2-2, with D possibly matching TRBD1 (6 bases). The CDR3 is 15 amino acids. Germline V gene lookup returns CDR1 SGHDT and CDR2 YYEEEE. V shed 1 base and J shed 4 bases, with 11 bases lying between them. In DNA, the CDR3 is TGTGCCAGCAGCTTGCCCCGGACAGTCACCGGGGAGCTGTTTTTT. This gives the protein CASSLPRTVTGELFF.

V gene TRBV14 combines with J gene TRBJ2-1; possible D gene TRBD1, 6 bases. V lost 6 bases and J lost 7, with 22 bases in between. Germline CDR1 reads SGHDN; CDR2 reads FVKESK. The CDR3 totals 16 residues. CDR3: CASRASGGSILNEQFF. Written as DNA, the CDR3 is TGTGCCAGCAGAGCTAGTGGGGGCTCAATCCTGAATGAGCAGTTCTTC. Full variable domain (missing parts from reference TRBV14 and TRBJ2-1): EAGVTQFPSHSVIEKGQTVTLRCDPISGHDNLYWYRRVMGKEIKFLLHFVKESKQDESGMPNNRFLAERTGGTYSTLKVQPAELEDSGVYFCASRASGGSILNEQFFGPGTRLTVL.

The rearrangement uses TRBV9 and TRBJ2-2; D gene uncertain. CDR3 length equals 15 residues. Trimming stripped 3 bases from V and 5 bases from J, with 14 bases between. The germline V gene encodes CDR1 SGDLS and CDR2 YYNGEE. Here the CDR3 reads CASSADWGRTGELFF. The CDR3 region has the DNA TGTGCCAGCAGCGCAGATTGGGGTCGAACCGGGGAGCTGTTTTTT.

CDR3 coding DNA: TGTGCCAGCAGCCTGGTGACTAGCGGGCTGCAAGAGACCCAGTACTTC. Amino acids: CASSLVTSGLQETQYF. The rearrangement joins TRBV7-2 to TRBJ2-5, with TRBD2 matching 10 bases. Trimming cost V 5 bases and J 2 bases; bases outside gene matches: 8. This CDR3 is 16 amino acids long. In germline, CDR1 is SGHTA, CDR2 FQGNSA.

The chain combines TRBV4-1 with TRBJ2-5, with 8 bases fitting TRBD2. The germline V gene encodes CDR1 MGHRA and CDR2 YSYEKL. This CDR3 has 19 residues. J was trimmed by 3 bases and V by 2 bases; bases with no gene match: 17. In nucleotides, the CDR3 is TGCGCCAGCAGCCAACGCCCTGAACCGGGACTAGGGGCGGAAGAGACCCAGTACTTC. Protein: CASSQRPEPGLGAEETQYF.

This chain uses TRBV5-1 with TRBJ2-3; D ambiguous. Germline V CDR1 and CDR2: SGHRS, YFSETQ. This CDR3 has 16 amino acids. Trimming left V 2 bases short and J 6 bases short, with 19 bases between. CDR3 loop: CASSLTNPNPADTQYF. In DNA, the CDR3 is TGCGCCAGCAGCTTAACCAACCCCAATCCTGCCGATACGCAGTATTTT.

The rearrangement joins TRBV9 to TRBJ1-2; 7 nucleotides align to TRBD1. The CDR3 covers 16 residues. J gave up 3 bases and V 0 bases, and 8 bases lay outside the gene matches. CDR1 and CDR2 from the germline V gene are SGDLS and YYNGEE. Here the CDR3 reads CASSVESIGQDYGYTF. Written as DNA, the CDR3 is TGTGCCAGCAGCGTAGAATCAATTGGACAGGACTATGGCTACACCTTC.

The genes are TRBV18 and TRBJ1-5, with D perhaps matching TRBD1 (6 bases). The CDR3 covers 13 residues. The germline gives CDR1 KGHSH, CDR2 LQKENI. V lost 4 bases to trimming and J lost 7 bases, with 11 bases between them. CDR3 loop: CASSLDRNQPQHF. The DNA for the CDR3 is TGTGCCAGCTCACTCGACAGGAACCAGCCCCAGCATTTT.

As concerns this clone: The junction departs from the called germline gene at one end, perhaps through a read error. This sequence joins TRBV7-7 and TRBJ2-5; TRBD1 matches at 8 bases. There are 15 residues in the CDR3. Germline CDR1 and CDR2: SSHAT and FNYEAQ (reference sequence). This chain's CDR3 is CASSLEQGAFETQYF. CDR3 DNA sequence: TGTGCTAGCAGCTTAGAGCAGGGGGCATTCGAGACCCAGTACTTC.

The chain couples TRBV29-1 to TRBJ2-2; D ambiguous. Trimming stripped 5 bases from V and 3 bases from J, with 13 bases between. The CDR3 loop spans 14 amino acids. CDR1 and CDR2 (germline): SQVTM, ANQGSEA. CDR3 coding DNA: TGCAGCGTTAGGCACGAGAAGGACACCGGGGAGCTGTTTTTT. Encoded protein: CSVRHEKDTGELFF.

The chain recombines TRBV18 with TRBJ2-5, with D perhaps TRBD2 (5 bases). The CDR3 runs to 14 residues. The germline V and J ends were trimmed by 3 bases and 2 bases, with 10 bases remaining between them. Germline V gene data show CDR1 as KGHSH and CDR2 as LQKENI. The CDR3, as DNA: TGTGCCAGCTCACCGGGAGCCCTACAAGAGACCCAGTACTTC. Its translation is CASSPGALQETQYF.